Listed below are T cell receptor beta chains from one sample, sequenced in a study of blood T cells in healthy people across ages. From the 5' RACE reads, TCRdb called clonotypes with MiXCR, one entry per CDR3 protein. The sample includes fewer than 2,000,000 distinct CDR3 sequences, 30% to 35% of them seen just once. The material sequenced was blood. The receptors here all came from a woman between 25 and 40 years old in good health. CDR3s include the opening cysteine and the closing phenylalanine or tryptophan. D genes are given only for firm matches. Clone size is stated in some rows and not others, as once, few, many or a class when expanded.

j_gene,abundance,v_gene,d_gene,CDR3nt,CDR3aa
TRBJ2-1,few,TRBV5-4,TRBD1,TGTGCCAGCAGCTTGGGGGCAGGGGGCGTCTACAATGAGCAGTTCTTC,CASSLGAGGVYNEQFF
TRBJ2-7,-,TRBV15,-,TGTGCCACCAGCAGAGAGCCGGGAGCCAAGTTCGAGCAGTACTTC,CATSREPGAKFEQYF
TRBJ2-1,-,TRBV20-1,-,TGCAGTGCTTCCGGGGAGGGGGGGACCTCCTACAATGAGCAGTTCTTC,CSASGEGGTSYNEQFF
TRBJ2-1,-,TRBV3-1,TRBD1,TGTGCCAGCAGCGGCACCTTGGGACAGAGCTCCTACAATGAGCAGTTCTTC,CASSGTLGQSSYNEQFF
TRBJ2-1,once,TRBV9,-,TGTGCCAGCAGCCCCATGGACCGTGAGCAGTTCTTC,CASSPMDREQFF
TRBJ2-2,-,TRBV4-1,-,TGCGCCAGCAGCCAGAAGGGGAAGAGAGACGGGGAGCTGTTTTTT,CASSQKGKRDGELFF
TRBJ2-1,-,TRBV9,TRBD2,TGTGCCAGCAGCGTAGACCCAATTAGCGGGAGCTCCTACAATGAGCAGTTCTTC,CASSVDPISGSSYNEQFF
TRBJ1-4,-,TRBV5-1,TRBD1,TGCGCCAGCAGCCTAGATTCTACCGGGACAGGGAATGAAAAACTGTTTTTT,CASSLDSTGTGNEKLFF
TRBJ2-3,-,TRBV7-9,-,TGTGCCAGCAGCTTAGTTTACTCAGGCACAGATACGCAGTATTTT,CASSLVYSGTDTQYF
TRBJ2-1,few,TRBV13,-,TGTGCCAGCAGCTTAGGCGACGCCCCCGGTGAGCAGTTCTTC,CASSLGDAPGEQFF
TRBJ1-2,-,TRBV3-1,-,TGTGCCAGCAGCCCCCGGCAGGCATCAACCCTTTATGGCTACACCTTC,CASSPRQASTLYGYTF
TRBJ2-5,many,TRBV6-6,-,TGTGCCAGCAGTTACTCGGTGGGGACCCAGTACTTC,CASSYSVGTQYF
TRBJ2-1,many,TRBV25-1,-,TGTGCCAGCAGTCGGGGGTCCAGCTCCTACAATGAGCAGTTCTTC,CASSRGSSSYNEQFF
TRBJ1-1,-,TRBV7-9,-,TGTGCCAGCAGCTTGGATACAGGGCCGAACACTGAAGCTTTCTTT,CASSLDTGPNTEAFF
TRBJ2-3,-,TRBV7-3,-,TGTGCCAGCAGCTGGGGGGCTGAGAGGGGAACGCAGTATTTT,CASSWGAERGTQYF
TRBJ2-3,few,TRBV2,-,TGTGCCAGCACCCCGAGGGCCCCCACAGATACGCAGTATTTT,CASTPRAPTDTQYF
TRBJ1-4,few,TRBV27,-,TGTGCTACCAGTCGGGGGACTAATGAAAAACTGTTTTTT,CATSRGTNEKLFF